Listed below are T cell receptor beta chains from one sample, sequenced in a study of cytomegalovirus exposure and HLA in healthy donors. Libraries were prepared by immunoSEQ multiplex PCR; TCRdb keeps only in-frame clonotypes and omits some of them. The table lists roughly 200,000 clones, 86% of them singletons. Specimen: PBMCs. These receptors came from a young woman in good health and CMV-seronegative. Each CDR3 is given with its conserved first and last residue. The D gene is left open where the match is weak. Size tells how often a clone was seen (once, few, many) or the class of an expanded clone, and some rows leave it out.

J gene: TRBJ1-1; V gene: TRBV9; clone size: NA; D gene: NA; CDR3 DNA: TGTCGAGAGGGGAACACTGAAGCTTTCTTT; CDR3 protein: CREGNTEAFF
J gene: TRBJ2-5; V gene: TRBV7-9; clone size: NA; D gene: NA; CDR3 DNA: TGTGCCAGCAGCTTACTCAACAGCCAAGAGACCCAGTACTTC; CDR3 protein: CASSLLNSQETQYF
J gene: TRBJ2-7; V gene: TRBV5-4; clone size: NA; D gene: NA; CDR3 DNA: TGTGCCAGCAGCTTCAAGAGCTCCTACGAGCAGTACTTC; CDR3 protein: CASSFKSSYEQYF
J gene: TRBJ1-1; V gene: TRBV19; clone size: NA; D gene: NA; CDR3 DNA: TGTGCCAGTAGTATAGGGCCTGGTGAAGCTTTCTTT; CDR3 protein: CASSIGPGEAFF
J gene: TRBJ2-7; V gene: TRBV7-9; clone size: few; D gene: NA; CDR3 DNA: TGTGCCAGCAGCTACACGGGACACCGAGACGAGCAGTACTTC; CDR3 protein: CASSYTGHRDEQYF
J gene: TRBJ1-1; V gene: TRBV5-6; clone size: NA; D gene: NA; CDR3 DNA: TGTGCCAGCAGCTTGAGACATGAAGCTTTCTTT; CDR3 protein: CASSLRHEAFF
J gene: TRBJ1-2; V gene: TRBV28; clone size: NA; D gene: NA; CDR3 DNA: TGTGCCAGCAGTCCTGCGGGGAGGGGAGGTGGCTACACCTTC; CDR3 protein: CASSPAGRGGGYTF
J gene: TRBJ2-7; V gene: TRBV19; clone size: NA; D gene: TRBD2; CDR3 DNA: TGTGCCAGTAGTAGCGGGGGCTACGAGCAGTACTTC; CDR3 protein: CASSSGGYEQYF
J gene: TRBJ2-5; V gene: TRBV4-2; clone size: NA; D gene: NA; CDR3 DNA: TGTGCCAGCAGCCAAGAAGGACAGCGAGAAGAGACCCAGTACTTC; CDR3 protein: CASSQEGQREETQYF
J gene: TRBJ2-5; V gene: TRBV7-8; clone size: once; D gene: NA; CDR3 DNA: TGTGCCAGCAGCAACCTCGTGCGGACTAAAGAGACCCAGTACTTC; CDR3 protein: CASSNLVRTKETQYF
J gene: TRBJ1-5; V gene: TRBV19; clone size: NA; D gene: TRBD1; CDR3 DNA: TGTGCCAGTAGTACCGAACCCGGGACAGGGGACAATCAGCCCCAGCATTTT; CDR3 protein: CASSTEPGTGDNQPQHF
J gene: TRBJ1-2; V gene: TRBV25-1; clone size: once; D gene: NA; CDR3 DNA: TGTGCCAGCAGCCACCGGGATTTTAACTATGGCTACACCTTC; CDR3 protein: CASSHRDFNYGYTF
J gene: TRBJ2-1; V gene: TRBV28; clone size: NA; D gene: NA; CDR3 DNA: TGTGCCAGCAGTGCCAGGGTTAGTGGGAATGAGCAGTTCTTC; CDR3 protein: CASSARVSGNEQFF
J gene: TRBJ1-1; V gene: TRBV11-3; clone size: few; D gene: NA; CDR3 DNA: TGTGCCAGCAGCTTCACTATAAACACTGAAGCTTTCTTT; CDR3 protein: CASSFTINTEAFF
J gene: TRBJ2-1; V gene: TRBV28; clone size: few; D gene: TRBD2; CDR3 DNA: TGTGCCAGCAGTACCGGGACTAGGGGGGCCAATGAGCAGTTCTTC; CDR3 protein: CASSTGTRGANEQFF
J gene: TRBJ2-5; V gene: TRBV28; clone size: NA; D gene: NA; CDR3 DNA: TGTGCCAGCAGTTTATTCACTAGAGCGGAAGAGACCCAGTACTTC; CDR3 protein: CASSLFTRAEETQYF
J gene: TRBJ2-7; V gene: TRBV6-1; clone size: once; D gene: NA; CDR3 DNA: TGTGCCAGCAGTGCCGTAGGGGGCTACGAGCAGTACTTC; CDR3 protein: CASSAVGGYEQYF
J gene: TRBJ1-2; V gene: TRBV7-2; clone size: NA; D gene: TRBD1; CDR3 DNA: TGTGCCAGCAACTCTCGGGACAGGAGTTTTAACTATGGCTACACCTTC; CDR3 protein: CASNSRDRSFNYGYTF
J gene: TRBJ2-7; V gene: TRBV5-1; clone size: once; D gene: NA; CDR3 DNA: TGCGCCAGCAGCTTGACAGAGTCCTACGAGCAGTACTTC; CDR3 protein: CASSLTESYEQYF
J gene: TRBJ1-5; V gene: TRBV28; clone size: NA; D gene: NA; CDR3 DNA: TGTGCCAGCGGACTAGGGTTGAGCAATCAGCCCCAGCATTTT; CDR3 protein: CASGLGLSNQPQHF
J gene: TRBJ1-5; V gene: TRBV10-3; clone size: few; D gene: NA; CDR3 DNA: TGTGCCATCAGTGAGTCCTTATCGACAGGCCTCGATCAGCCCCAGCATTTT; CDR3 protein: CAISESLSTGLDQPQHF
J gene: TRBJ1-1; V gene: TRBV27; clone size: few; D gene: NA; CDR3 DNA: TGTGCCAGCAGTTTATGGGGGGGTAACACTGAAGCTTTCTTT; CDR3 protein: CASSLWGGNTEAFF
J gene: TRBJ2-2; V gene: TRBV5-1; clone size: NA; D gene: TRBD2; CDR3 DNA: TGCGCCAGCAGCGTGGGGACTAGCGGGAAGGACACCGGGGAGCTGTTTTTT; CDR3 protein: CASSVGTSGKDTGELFF
J gene: TRBJ2-5; V gene: TRBV5-5; clone size: NA; D gene: TRBD1; CDR3 DNA: TGTGCCAGCAGCCTCCGGGACAGGGTAGCCCGGGAGACCCAGTACTTC; CDR3 protein: CASSLRDRVARETQYF
J gene: TRBJ2-3; V gene: TRBV5-1; clone size: NA; D gene: TRBD1; CDR3 DNA: TGCGCCAGCAGCCAGGGACAGGGAAGCACAGATACGCAGTATTTT; CDR3 protein: CASSQGQGSTDTQYF
J gene: TRBJ2-5; V gene: TRBV6-1; clone size: NA; D gene: TRBD1; CDR3 DNA: TGTGCCAGCAGATCGACAGGGCAAGAGACCCAGTACTTC; CDR3 protein: CASRSTGQETQYF
J gene: TRBJ2-3; V gene: TRBV29-1; clone size: NA; D gene: TRBD1; CDR3 DNA: TGCAGCGCCAATCCCGGACAGGGGCTGACAGATACGCAGTATTTT; CDR3 protein: CSANPGQGLTDTQYF
J gene: TRBJ2-7; V gene: TRBV18; clone size: NA; D gene: NA; CDR3 DNA: TGTGCCAGCTCACCAGTGACAGGCGGGGAGGGAGAGCAGTACTTC; CDR3 protein: CASSPVTGGEGEQYF
J gene: TRBJ2-3; V gene: TRBV7-9; clone size: NA; D gene: NA; CDR3 DNA: TGTGCCAGCAGCTTATTAGGCACAGATACGCAGTATTTT; CDR3 protein: CASSLLGTDTQYF
J gene: TRBJ2-2; V gene: TRBV10-3; clone size: NA; D gene: NA; CDR3 DNA: TGTGCCATCAGTGAGTCCTTGGCCTCCGGGGAGCTGTTTTTT; CDR3 protein: CAISESLASGELFF
J gene: TRBJ1-1; V gene: TRBV27; clone size: NA; D gene: NA; CDR3 DNA: TGTGCCAGCAGTTTTTCCGGGACACTGAACACTGAAGCTTTCTTT; CDR3 protein: CASSFSGTLNTEAFF
J gene: TRBJ2-5; V gene: TRBV5-1; clone size: NA; D gene: TRBD2; CDR3 DNA: TGCGCCAGCAGCACCAATCCGGGACTAGCGGGAGTTGGAGAGACCCAGTACTTC; CDR3 protein: CASSTNPGLAGVGETQYF
J gene: TRBJ2-5; V gene: TRBV5-6; clone size: NA; D gene: NA; CDR3 DNA: TGTGCCAGCAGCCCCCTCCGGGCGGGGAGTAGGTACTTC; CDR3 protein: CASSPLRAGSRYF
J gene: TRBJ2-1; V gene: TRBV7-3; clone size: NA; D gene: NA; CDR3 DNA: TGTGCCAGCAGCTTAATATGGGGCCAAGAGCAGTTCTTC; CDR3 protein: CASSLIWGQEQFF
J gene: TRBJ2-1; V gene: TRBV7-9; clone size: once; D gene: TRBD2; CDR3 DNA: TGTGCCAGCAGCGGGACTAGCGGTACCGTCCTACGATACAATGAGCAGTTCTTC; CDR3 protein: CASSGTSGTVLRYNEQFF
J gene: TRBJ1-1; V gene: TRBV28; clone size: NA; D gene: NA; CDR3 DNA: TGTGCCAGCAGTGGAGGAGCGAACACTGAAGCTTTCTTT; CDR3 protein: CASSGGANTEAFF
J gene: TRBJ2-7; V gene: TRBV11-2; clone size: few; D gene: TRBD2; CDR3 DNA: TGTGCCAGCAGCTTAGGGAGCGGGAGGGTTTACGAGCAGTACTTC; CDR3 protein: CASSLGSGRVYEQYF
J gene: TRBJ1-2; V gene: TRBV6-1; clone size: NA; D gene: NA; CDR3 DNA: TGTGCCAGCAGTACTAGTTACTTCTATGGCTACACCTTC; CDR3 protein: CASSTSYFYGYTF
J gene: TRBJ2-7; V gene: TRBV4-1; clone size: NA; D gene: TRBD2; CDR3 DNA: TGCGCCAGCAGCCAAGGGACTAGCGGGGGGCAATACGAGCAGTACTTC; CDR3 protein: CASSQGTSGGQYEQYF
J gene: TRBJ1-5; V gene: TRBV15; clone size: NA; D gene: NA; CDR3 DNA: TGTGCCACCAGCAGAGATTATAGTGGGCCCCAGCATTTT; CDR3 protein: CATSRDYSGPQHF
J gene: TRBJ2-3; V gene: TRBV7-9; clone size: NA; D gene: TRBD2; CDR3 DNA: TGTGCCAGCAGCTTAGGACTAGCGGGGGGCCCTAGCACAGATACGCAGTATTTT; CDR3 protein: CASSLGLAGGPSTDTQYF
J gene: TRBJ1-2; V gene: TRBV28; clone size: NA; D gene: TRBD1; CDR3 DNA: TGTGCCAGCAGTTCCCCGACTTTGACAGGGGTATCTGGCTACACCTTC; CDR3 protein: CASSSPTLTGVSGYTF
J gene: TRBJ2-4; V gene: TRBV11-2; clone size: NA; D gene: NA; CDR3 DNA: TGTGCCAGCAGCCCAGGTACCGAGAACATTCAGTACTTC; CDR3 protein: CASSPGTENIQYF
J gene: TRBJ2-5; V gene: TRBV7-9; clone size: NA; D gene: NA; CDR3 DNA: TGTGCCAGCAGCTTTGGCGGCGCGTGGGAGACCCAGTACTTC; CDR3 protein: CASSFGGAWETQYF
J gene: TRBJ1-1; V gene: TRBV28; clone size: once; D gene: NA; CDR3 DNA: TGTGCCAGCAGTCTGGACAGTCGATCCGAAGCTTTCTTT; CDR3 protein: CASSLDSRSEAFF
J gene: TRBJ2-5; V gene: TRBV5-4; clone size: NA; D gene: TRBD2; CDR3 DNA: TGTGCCAGCAGCTCCGGGACTAGCGGGACCCTGCCAGAGACCCAGTACTTC; CDR3 protein: CASSSGTSGTLPETQYF
J gene: TRBJ1-1; V gene: TRBV6-5; clone size: NA; D gene: NA; CDR3 DNA: TGTGCCAGCAGTTTCTACGGGGAACGGACCTTTTTCTTT; CDR3 protein: CASSFYGERTFFF
J gene: TRBJ2-7; V gene: TRBV2; clone size: NA; D gene: NA; CDR3 DNA: TGTGCCAGCAGTCCGGGGGACTACGAGCAGTACTTC; CDR3 protein: CASSPGDYEQYF
J gene: TRBJ2-7; V gene: TRBV2; clone size: NA; D gene: NA; CDR3 DNA: TGTGCCAGCAGTGATCAAGCAGGAGGCTACGAGCAGTACTTC; CDR3 protein: CASSDQAGGYEQYF
J gene: TRBJ2-2; V gene: TRBV10-3; clone size: NA; D gene: TRBD1; CDR3 DNA: TGTGCCACCGAGTTAGGGACAGGGCGAACCGGGGAGCTGTTTTTT; CDR3 protein: CATELGTGRTGELFF
J gene: TRBJ1-5; V gene: TRBV10-2; clone size: few; D gene: NA; CDR3 DNA: TGCGCCAGCAGTGAGGGCCAAGGGGTGAGCAATCAGCCCCAGCATTTT; CDR3 protein: CASSEGQGVSNQPQHF
J gene: TRBJ2-1; V gene: TRBV5-1; clone size: NA; D gene: NA; CDR3 DNA: TGCGCCAGCAGCGGGCCAGGCAATGAGCAGTTCTTC; CDR3 protein: CASSGPGNEQFF
J gene: TRBJ2-5; V gene: TRBV27; clone size: few; D gene: NA; CDR3 DNA: TGTGCCAGCAGTCAGGGACTTCCCCGGGACCAGTACTTC; CDR3 protein: CASSQGLPRDQYF
J gene: TRBJ1-5; V gene: TRBV5-5; clone size: NA; D gene: TRBD1; CDR3 DNA: TGTGCCAGCAGCTTGAGTCCGGGACAGAGCAATCAGCCCCAGCATTTT; CDR3 protein: CASSLSPGQSNQPQHF
J gene: TRBJ2-2; V gene: TRBV27; clone size: NA; D gene: NA; CDR3 DNA: TGTGCCAGCAGTTGGGGGCGGGGGACCGGGGAGCTGTTTTTT; CDR3 protein: CASSWGRGTGELFF
J gene: TRBJ2-7; V gene: TRBV14; clone size: NA; D gene: NA; CDR3 DNA: TGTGCCAGCAGCCCAGTCGGGGGTGAGCAGTACTTC; CDR3 protein: CASSPVGGEQYF
J gene: TRBJ2-7; V gene: TRBV19; clone size: NA; D gene: TRBD1; CDR3 DNA: TGTGCCAGCAGGGACAGATCCTCCTACGAGCAGTACTTC; CDR3 protein: CASRDRSSYEQYF
J gene: TRBJ1-5; V gene: TRBV28; clone size: few; D gene: NA; CDR3 DNA: TGTGCCAGCAGCCTAGCTGGGCAGCCCCAGCATTTT; CDR3 protein: CASSLAGQPQHF